Following are 17 T cell receptor beta chains from one sample sequenced in a study of T cell responses to AZD1222 COVID-19 vaccine. The table came from immunoSEQ multiplex PCR; TCRdb's copy has only in-frame clones and leaves some out. The data contain over 100,000 clones, approximately 90% of them singletons. The sample consisted of peripheral blood, taken 28 days after the second AZD1222 dose. Receptor source: an adult who received the AZD1222 COVID-19 vaccine.

The chain has TRBV5-1 and TRBJ2-7; possible D gene TRBD1, 7 bases. The CDR3 runs 14 residues. The germline V gene has CDR1 SGHRS and CDR2 YFSETQ. Between the trimmed V and J ends, which lost 2 bases and 6 bases, there was a span of 15 bases. The CDR3: CASSLSTGEVEQYF. CDR3 DNA: TGCGCCAGCAGCTTATCAACAGGGGAGGTCGAGCAGTACTTC.

The chain combines TRBV9 with TRBJ2-1, with TRBD2 identical over 8 bases. Trimming took 5 bases from V and 6 from J; bases not matched to a gene: 16. Germline CDR1 SGDLS, CDR2 YYNGEE. The CDR3 spans 17 residues. Written as DNA, the CDR3 is TGTGCCAGCAGTTTCCCTCCCGGGCTAGCGGGCGGCAATGAGCAGTTCTTC. It encodes CASSFPPGLAGGNEQFF.

The rearrangement links TRBV28 to TRBJ1-5; TRBD1 agrees at 7 bases. The length of the CDR3 is 15 residues. The germline V gene has CDR1 MDHEN and CDR2 SYDVKM. V trimming: 7 bases; J trimming: 6 bases; junction bases outside the gene matches: 12. CDR3 region: CASTSGSRGGQPQHF. DNA for the CDR3: TGTGCCAGCACCTCAGGGAGCAGGGGGGGTCAGCCCCAGCATTTT.

The chain employs TRBV3-1 (or the pseudogene TRBV3-2) and TRBJ2-3; D not certain. Germline CDR1 LGHDT, CDR2 YNNKEL (reference sequence). This CDR3 has 14 residues. The germline V and J ends were trimmed by 3 bases and 3 bases, with 10 bases remaining between them. The CDR3: CASSHKPRTDTQYF. DNA for the CDR3: TGTGCCAGCAGCCATAAGCCCCGGACAGATACGCAGTATTTT.

CDR3 loop: CASTPRDRNYEQYF. The CDR3 nucleotides read TGCGCCAGCACCCCCCGGGACAGGAACTACGAGCAGTACTTC. This rearrangement joins TRBV5-1 to TRBJ2-7, with 8 bases aligning to TRBD1. There are 14 residues in the CDR3. Germline lookup yields CDR1 SGHRS and CDR2 YFSETQ. After removal of 6 bases from V and 3 bases from J, the junction contained 8 bases not matched to a gene.

V is TRBV28 and J is TRBJ2-1; 9 nucleotides agree with TRBD2. This CDR3 is built from 15 residues. Germline V gives CDR1 MDHEN, CDR2 SYDVKM. J gave up 6 bases and V 2 bases, and 5 bases lay outside the gene matches. This chain's CDR3 is CASSLGLAGRNEQFF. In DNA form, the CDR3 reads TGTGCCAGCAGTTTAGGCCTAGCGGGGCGCAATGAGCAGTTCTTC.

The V gene is TRBV28, the J gene TRBJ1-4, with D perhaps matching TRBD1 (6 bases). Trimming took 7 bases from V and 6 from J, leaving 9 bases between them. From germline, CDR1 is MDHEN and CDR2 SYDVKM. This CDR3 is built from 12 residues. This chain's CDR3 is CASNPGDEKLFF. CDR3 in DNA: TGTGCCAGCAATCCAGGGGATGAAAAACTGTTTTTT.

This sequence joins TRBV5-6 and TRBJ2-7; the D gene is possibly TRBD1 (5 bases). The CDR3 totals 15 residues. The V gene lost 0 bases and the J gene lost 2 bases, with 12 bases spanning the gap. Germline V lookup: CDR1 SGHDT, CDR2 YYEEEE. CDR3 DNA: TGTGCCAGCAGCTTGGGACCCAGGGATACCTACGAGCAGTACTTC. This sequence encodes CASSLGPRDTYEQYF.

J is TRBJ1-3 and V is TRBV5-1; D is ambiguous. The V end was cut by 4 bases, the J end by 1 base, with 15 bases between. CDR1 is SGHRS and CDR2 is YFSETQ in the germline V gene. The CDR3 consists of 16 residues. The DNA for the CDR3 is TGCGCCAGCAGCCGAGGGTTTACGGGGTCTGGAAACACCATATATTTT. Protein sequence: CASSRGFTGSGNTIYF.

The chain combines TRBV5-4 with TRBJ1-2; D remains unclear. CDR3 length: 12 residues. Germline CDR1 and CDR2: SGHNT and YYREEE (reference sequence). Trimming left V 0 bases short and J 7 bases short, with 7 bases between. The CDR3 DNA follows: TGTGCCAGCAGCTTGGGGGTCGGTGGCTACACCTTC. Residues: CASSLGVGGYTF.

This clone was observed a single time. This sequence joins TRBV11-2 and TRBJ2-7; 9 bases are shared with TRBD1. The CDR3 has 16 amino acids. V lost 6 bases to trimming and J lost 1 base; unmatched junction nucleotides: 10. CDR1 and CDR2 (germline): SGHAT, FQNNGV. The CDR3 DNA sequence: TGTGCCAGCAGACCACAGGGAGGGACAGGGTCCTACGAGCAGTACTTC. Translated, it gives CASRPQGGTGSYEQYF.

This clone was recorded once. V is TRBV24-1 and J is TRBJ2-1; 12 bases map to TRBD1. CDR1 and CDR2 from the germline V gene are KGHDR and SFDVKD. Germline trimming cut 3 bases from V and 6 bases from J; bases unmatched to any gene: 2. The CDR3 sequence is 15 residues long. The CDR3 coding sequence is TGTGCCACCAGTGATCCGGGACAGGGGGCCAATGAGCAGTTCTTC. Amino acids: CATSDPGQGANEQFF.

This chain uses TRBV28 with TRBJ2-7, with D maybe TRBD2 (5 bases). This CDR3 contains 12 residues. CDR1 and CDR2 from the germline V gene are MDHEN and SYDVKM. V was trimmed by 8 bases and J by 2 bases, leaving 10 bases between them. This chain's CDR3 is CASGELTYEQYF. CDR3 coding DNA: TGTGCCAGCGGGGAGCTGACCTACGAGCAGTACTTC.

The chain combines TRBV5-1 with TRBJ2-1; 10 bases align to TRBD1. The CDR3 loop spans 16 amino acids. Per germline, CDR1 SGHRS and CDR2 YFSETQ. V shed 6 bases, J shed 0 bases, and the junction held 6 bases outside the gene matches. CDR3 in DNA: TGCGCCAGCACCCGACAGGGGGCCAGCTCCTACAATGAGCAGTTCTTC. This gives the protein CASTRQGASSYNEQFF.

This rearrangement joins TRBV5-5 to TRBJ1-1; possibly TRBD1 for D (5 bases). Trimming took 2 bases from V and 4 from J, leaving 9 bases between them. The CDR3 spans 13 residues. CDR1 is SGHKS, CDR2 YYEKEE, per germline (reference sequence). Here the CDR3 DNA reads TGTGCCAGCAGCTTCCGGGGGATCACTGAAGCTTTCTTT. Amino acid sequence: CASSFRGITEAFF.

This rearrangement joins TRBV2 to TRBJ1-6; D is ambiguous. Germline V gene data show CDR1 as SNHLY and CDR2 as FYNNEI. The CDR3 is 14 amino acids. V was shortened by 4 bases and J by 8 bases, with 12 bases between the two germline ends. CDR3 sequence reads: CASSVGGFYSPLHF. Written as DNA, the CDR3 is TGTGCCAGCAGTGTCGGCGGCTTTTATTCACCCCTCCACTTT.

The chain recombines TRBV7-2 with TRBJ2-3; TRBD2 agrees at 7 bases. This CDR3 is 15 amino acids long. Germline V lookup: CDR1 SGHTA, CDR2 FQGNSA. The ends lost 2 bases at V and 2 bases at J; junction bases unmatched: 4. The CDR3 DNA is TGTGCCAGCAGCTTAAACGGGGGGTTCACAGATACGCAGTATTTT. It yields the protein CASSLNGGFTDTQYF.